The next 2 T cell receptor beta chains were all read from a single sample in a study of Ad26.COV2.S vaccination and SARS-CoV-2 variants. Only in-frame clones appear in the TCRdb table, and some are missing; sequencing was by immunoSEQ multiplex PCR. The repertoire holds around 300,000 clones, with under 90% as singletons. Sample treatment: 15 to 20 received Ad26.COV2.S at low or high dose, single or two shots; roughly five received placebo; per-sample allocation not given. Day 63 following the first vaccine or placebo injection was when the samples were taken. The specimen comprised peripheral blood, sampled in a trial of Ad26.COV2.S vaccine versus placebo. The receptors here all came from a person between 18 and 59 years old who received the Ad26.COV2.S COVID-19 vaccine or a placebo.

CDR3 in amino acids: CASSEHPGQGADEQYF. The CDR3 region has the DNA TGCGCCAGCAGCGAACATCCGGGACAGGGGGCAGACGAGCAGTACTTC. The chain recombines TRBV5-1 with TRBJ2-7, with 12 bases lining up with TRBD1. V lost 4 bases to trimming and J lost 5 bases; unmatched junction nucleotides: 10. Per germline, CDR1 SGHRS and CDR2 YFSETQ. CDR3 length equals 16 residues.

The CDR3 protein is CASRTGGLYNEQFF. DNA for the CDR3: TGTGCCAGCCGAACAGGGGGACTCTACAATGAGCAGTTCTTC. The chain couples TRBV2 to TRBJ2-1; 8 bases line up with TRBD1. Unmatched junction bases numbered 6, after V lost 8 bases and J lost 3 bases. CDR1 SNHLY and CDR2 FYNNEI come from the germline V gene. CDR3 length: 14 amino acids.